The table lists the clone carrying this T cell receptor beta chain with a few counts. The antigen is not known. CDR3 length equals 15 residues. V was clipped by 2 bases and J by 1 base, with 12 bases between them. Germline lookup yields CDR1 LGHDT and CDR2 YNNKEL (reference sequence). Each donor was a healthy Caucasian. The sample is drawn from a study of identical twins. TCRdb fed the 5' RACE reads into MiXCR, producing one record per CDR3 protein. Here the sample spans 500,000 to 600,000 distinct CDR3 sequences, approximately 22% being singletons. Study outcomes and limitations: Potential partial confounding of zero-insertion analyses by invariant MAIT and iNKT cells was noted. Within cord blood, abundant beta clonotypes carried fewer insertions, but memory repertoires showed no such trend.

These data also formed part of another study, on T cells expressing NK-cell markers. That publication notes: Once again these clonotypes came out on top in the CD3+CD56-NKG2C+ fraction of a few donors.

The sample comprised CD4+ T cells sorted from blood. The chain employs TRBV3-1 and TRBJ2-7, with D maybe TRBD2 (5 bases). The receptor was isolated from a woman aged 18 to 35 in good health. The CDR3 here is CASSQNQPGSYEQYF. The CDR3 DNA is TGTGCCAGCAGCCAAAATCAGCCGGGGTCCTACGAGCAGTACTTC.